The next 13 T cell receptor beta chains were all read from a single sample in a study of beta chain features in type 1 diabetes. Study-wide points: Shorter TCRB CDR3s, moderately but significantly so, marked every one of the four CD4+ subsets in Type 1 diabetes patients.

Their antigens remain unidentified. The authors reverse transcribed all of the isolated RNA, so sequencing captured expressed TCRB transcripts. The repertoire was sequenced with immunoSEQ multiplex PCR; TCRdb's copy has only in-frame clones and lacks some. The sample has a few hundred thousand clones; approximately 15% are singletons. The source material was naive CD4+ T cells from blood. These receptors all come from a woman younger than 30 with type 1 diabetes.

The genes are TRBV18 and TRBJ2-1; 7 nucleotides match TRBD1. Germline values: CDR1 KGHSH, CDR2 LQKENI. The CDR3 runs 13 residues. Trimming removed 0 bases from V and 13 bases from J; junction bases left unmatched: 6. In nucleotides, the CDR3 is TGTGCCAGCTCACCACCCGCTGACAGGGACCAGTTCTTC. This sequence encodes CASSPPADRDQFF.

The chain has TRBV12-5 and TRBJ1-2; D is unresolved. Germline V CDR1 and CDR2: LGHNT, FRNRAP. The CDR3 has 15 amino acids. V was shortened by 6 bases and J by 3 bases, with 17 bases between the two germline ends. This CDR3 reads CASGPITGFYYGYTF. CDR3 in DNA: TGTGCTAGTGGCCCCATAACCGGGTTCTACTATGGCTACACCTTC.

CDR3 sequence (DNA): TGTGCCAGCAGTGAACCGACTAGCGGGAGTAGCAATGAGCAGTTCTTC. It is translated as CASSEPTSGSSNEQFF. The V and J genes are TRBV25-1 and TRBJ2-1, with 12 bases fitting TRBD2. There are 16 residues in the CDR3. The V and J ends lost 2 bases and 6 bases, in that order; junction bases with no gene match: 5. Germline assignment: CDR1 MGHDK and CDR2 SYGVNS.

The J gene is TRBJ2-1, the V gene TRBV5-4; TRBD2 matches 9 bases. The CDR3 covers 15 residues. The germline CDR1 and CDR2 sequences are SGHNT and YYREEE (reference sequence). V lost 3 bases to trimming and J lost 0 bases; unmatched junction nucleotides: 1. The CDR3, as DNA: TGTGCCAGCAGCTATAGCGGGAGCTCCTACAATGAGCAGTTCTTC. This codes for CASSYSGSSYNEQFF.

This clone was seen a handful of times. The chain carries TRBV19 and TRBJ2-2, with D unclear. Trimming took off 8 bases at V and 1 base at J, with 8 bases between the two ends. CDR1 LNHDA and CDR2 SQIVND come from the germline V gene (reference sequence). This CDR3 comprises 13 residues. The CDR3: CASALVNTGELFF. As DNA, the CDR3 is TGTGCCAGTGCGTTGGTGAACACCGGGGAGCTGTTTTTT.

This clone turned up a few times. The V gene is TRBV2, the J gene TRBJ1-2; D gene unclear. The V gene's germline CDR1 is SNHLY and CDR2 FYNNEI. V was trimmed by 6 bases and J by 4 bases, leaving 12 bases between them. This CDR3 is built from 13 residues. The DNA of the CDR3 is TGTGCCAGCAGACTCTCTGCGATCTATGGCTACACCTTC. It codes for CASRLSAIYGYTF. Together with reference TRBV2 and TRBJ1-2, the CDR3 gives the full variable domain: EPEVTQTPSHQVTQMGQEVILRCVPISNHLYFYWYRQILGQKVEFLVSFYNNEISEKSEIFDDQFSVERPDGSNFTLKIRSTKLEDSAMYFCASRLSAIYGYTFGSGTRLTVV.

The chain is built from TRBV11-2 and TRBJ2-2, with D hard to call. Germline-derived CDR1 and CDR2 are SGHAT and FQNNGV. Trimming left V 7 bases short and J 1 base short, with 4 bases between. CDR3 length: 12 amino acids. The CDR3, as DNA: TGTGCCAGCAAGAGGAACACCGGGGAGCTGTTTTTT. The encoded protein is CASKRNTGELFF.

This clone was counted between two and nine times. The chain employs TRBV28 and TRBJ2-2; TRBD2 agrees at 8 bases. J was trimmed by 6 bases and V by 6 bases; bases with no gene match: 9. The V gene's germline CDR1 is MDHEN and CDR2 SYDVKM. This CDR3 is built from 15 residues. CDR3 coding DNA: TGTGCCAGCAGATATAGCGGGAAAGTCGCCGGGGAGCTGTTTTTT. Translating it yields CASRYSGKVAGELFF.

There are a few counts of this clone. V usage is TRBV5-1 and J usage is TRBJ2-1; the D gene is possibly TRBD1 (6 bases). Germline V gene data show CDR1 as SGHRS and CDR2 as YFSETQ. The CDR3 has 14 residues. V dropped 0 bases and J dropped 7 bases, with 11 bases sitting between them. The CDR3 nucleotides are TGCGCCAGCAGCTTGGGAAACAGGGAGAATGAGCAGTTCTTC. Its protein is CASSLGNRENEQFF.

CDR3: CASSLVDRGNTGELFF. The CDR3 coding sequence is TGTGCCAGCAGCTTAGTCGACAGGGGAAACACCGGGGAGCTGTTTTTT. The chain uses TRBV7-8 and TRBJ2-2; TRBD1 aligns across 8 bases. The CDR3 covers 16 residues. V was pared by 1 base and J by 2 bases, with 3 bases of the junction left unmatched. The germline gives CDR1 SGHVS, CDR2 FQNEAQ.

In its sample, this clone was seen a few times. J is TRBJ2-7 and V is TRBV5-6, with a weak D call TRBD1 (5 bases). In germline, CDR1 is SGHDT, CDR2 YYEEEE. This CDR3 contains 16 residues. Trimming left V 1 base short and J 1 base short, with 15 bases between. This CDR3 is CASSLLDGGASYEQYV. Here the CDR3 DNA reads TGTGCCAGCAGCTTGTTGGACGGTGGGGCGTCCTACGAGCAGTACGTC.

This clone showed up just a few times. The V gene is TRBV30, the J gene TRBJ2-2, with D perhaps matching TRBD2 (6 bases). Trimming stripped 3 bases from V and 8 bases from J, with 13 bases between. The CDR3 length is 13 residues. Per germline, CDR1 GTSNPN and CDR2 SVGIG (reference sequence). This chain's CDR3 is CAWRGTARGELFF. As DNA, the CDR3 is TGTGCCTGGAGGGGGACTGCTAGGGGGGAGCTGTTTTTT.

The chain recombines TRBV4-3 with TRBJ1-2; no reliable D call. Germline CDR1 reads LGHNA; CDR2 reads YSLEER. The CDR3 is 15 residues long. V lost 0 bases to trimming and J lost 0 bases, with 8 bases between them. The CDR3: CASSQDNRANYGYTF. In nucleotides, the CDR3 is TGCGCCAGCAGCCAAGATAACCGAGCTAACTATGGCTACACCTTC.